The entry below gives a single T cell receptor beta chain sequence along with its context. Antigen unknown. This specimen belongs to a study of T cell responses to AZD1222 COVID-19 vaccine. Study observations and caveats: Spike-spanning, vaccine-associated CD4 TCRs were dominant at 160-218 and 743-854. Clonal diversity was possibly underestimated, and the donors were mostly white British, with more females.

Sequencing used immunoSEQ multiplex PCR; TCRdb keeps in-frame clones, though not all of them. The table shows 85,000 to 120,000 clones, with 90% occurring only once. Unmatched junction bases numbered 14, after V lost 4 bases and J lost 4 bases. CDR1 MRHNA and CDR2 SNTAGT come from the germline V gene. This CDR3 comprises 19 residues. Source: peripheral blood, taken 28 days after the second AZD1222 dose. The V call is TRBV6-4, the J call TRBJ2-3; 13 bases are a match to TRBD2. The receptor was derived from an adult who received the AZD1222 COVID-19 vaccine. CDR3: CASSGSPGTSGDLPDTQYF. CDR3 nucleotides: TGTGCCAGCAGTGGCTCCCCCGGGACTAGCGGGGACCTACCAGATACGCAGTATTTT.